A selection of T cell receptor beta chains follows, all from one sample in a study of T cells in Graves' hyperthyroidism and ophthalmopathy. TCRdb ran MiXCR on the multiplex PCR reads and lists one entry per CDR3 protein. The sample consists of 500,000 to 650,000 distinct CDR3 sequences, approximately 49% of them appearing once. Sequenced material: peripheral blood or thyroid tissue (not recorded which). Every receptor here comes from an adult woman with Graves' disease, either hyperthyroidism or ophthalmopathy (not recorded which). The CDR3 runs from the conserved cysteine through the conserved F or W. A D gene is named only where the DNA matches it firmly. Only part of the rows carry a size: once, few, many, or a class if the clone is expanded.

DNA: TGTGCCAGCGCCGACGGCGTACGCTCCGAGCAGTACTTC; CDR3: CASADGVRSEQYF; V: TRBV7-9; J: TRBJ2-7; D: .; size: .
DNA: TGCGCCAGCAGCTTGAGGGACGGGAACACCGGGGAGCTGTTTTTT; CDR3: CASSLRDGNTGELFF; V: TRBV5-1; J: TRBJ2-2; D: .; size: many
DNA: TGCGCCAGCAGCCCGGGACAGGTCGGTTCACCCCTCCACTTT; CDR3: CASSPGQVGSPLHF; V: TRBV5-1; J: TRBJ1-6; D: TRBD1; size: .
DNA: TGCAGCGTTGTAGCGGCGGGGGGGACCAATCAGCCCCAGCATTTT; CDR3: CSVVAAGGTNQPQHF; V: TRBV29-1; J: TRBJ1-5; D: .; size: .
DNA: TGCAGTGCTAGCGGGGGAGGGACTGGAAACACCATATATTTT; CDR3: CSASGGGTGNTIYF; V: TRBV20-1; J: TRBJ1-3; D: .; size: .
DNA: TGTGCCAGCAGCATCCTAGCGGGAGGGAGGGAGACCCAGTACTTC; CDR3: CASSILAGGRETQYF; V: TRBV4-2; J: TRBJ2-5; D: TRBD2; size: .
DNA: TGTGCCAGCGGACAAAGCTCCTACGAGCAGTACTTC; CDR3: CASGQSSYEQYF; V: TRBV11-2; J: TRBJ2-7; D: .; size: many
DNA: TGTGCCAGCAGCCCGCGGTCTAGCGGGAGTGTTTACGAGCAGTACTTC; CDR3: CASSPRSSGSVYEQYF; V: TRBV13; J: TRBJ2-7; D: TRBD2; size: many
DNA: TGTGCCATCAGTGATCGCTACGAGCAGTACTTC; CDR3: CAISDRYEQYF; V: TRBV10-3; J: TRBJ2-7; D: .; size: few
DNA: TGTGCCACCAGCTGGGACAGGGGAGAGACCCAGTACTTC; CDR3: CATSWDRGETQYF; V: TRBV15; J: TRBJ2-5; D: TRBD1; size: .
DNA: TGCGCCAGCAGCAGAACGACGGCGCCAGGGGAGCTGTTTTTT; CDR3: CASSRTTAPGELFF; V: TRBV5-1; J: TRBJ2-2; D: .; size: .
DNA: TGCAGTGCTAGCGCGCGCGGGATGGGCAGCATCAATCAGCCCCAGCATTTT; CDR3: CSASARGMGSINQPQHF; V: TRBV20-1; J: TRBJ1-5; D: .; size: .
DNA: TGTGCCAGCACCCCTGGGACGGGCTCCGAGCAGTACTTC; CDR3: CASTPGTGSEQYF; V: TRBV12-3/TRBV12-4; J: TRBJ2-7; D: .; size: once
DNA: TGTGCCAGCAGCTTCGGGACAGGGGAGGCGACCCAGTACTTC; CDR3: CASSFGTGEATQYF; V: TRBV7-2; J: TRBJ2-5; D: TRBD1; size: many
DNA: TGTGCCTGGGGACCCGGGACAGTTAATGAAAAACTGTTTTTT; CDR3: CAWGPGTVNEKLFF; V: TRBV30; J: TRBJ1-4; D: TRBD1; size: few
DNA: TGTGCCAGTAGTAGGGGACCCGAGACTGAAGCTTCCTTT; CDR3: CASSRGPETEASF; V: TRBV19; J: TRBJ1-1; D: .; size: .
DNA: TGTGCCAGTACCGGGACAGGGGATGGCTACACCTTC; CDR3: CASTGTGDGYTF; V: TRBV2; J: TRBJ1-2; D: TRBD1; size: .
DNA: TGTGCCAGCAGCCAACTAGCGGGAGGGCTAGGGACCCAGTACTTC; CDR3: CASSQLAGGLGTQYF; V: TRBV7-9; J: TRBJ2-5; D: TRBD2; size: .
DNA: TGCGCCAGCAGCTTGGTCGGTGACGGCTACGAGCAGTACTTC; CDR3: CASSLVGDGYEQYF; V: TRBV5-1; J: TRBJ2-7; D: .; size: many
DNA: TGTGCCGTCGGACAGCCTGGACCAGATTCTGGCTACACCTTC; CDR3: CAVGQPGPDSGYTF; V: TRBV10-3; J: TRBJ1-2; D: .; size: once
DNA: TGCGCCAGCAGTGGTTCGGGACAGGGACTTCGGGACTTCGGAAACACCATATATTTT; CDR3: CASSGSGQGLRDFGNTIYF; V: TRBV10-2; J: TRBJ1-3; D: TRBD1; size: .
DNA: TGTGCCAGCAACCCCCTCACGACAGGTCCCTACGAGCAGTACTTC; CDR3: CASNPLTTGPYEQYF; V: TRBV10-3; J: TRBJ2-7; D: .; size: .
DNA: TGTGCCAGCAGTTACGGGCATGAGACCCAGTACTTC; CDR3: CASSYGHETQYF; V: TRBV6-6; J: TRBJ2-5; D: .; size: many
DNA: TGTGCCAGCAGCGTAGGGGGTGAAACCTACGAGCAGTACTTC; CDR3: CASSVGGETYEQYF; V: TRBV9; J: TRBJ2-7; D: .; size: many
DNA: TGTGCCAGCAGCGCCTACGAGGCAGCCCCCTATGGCTACACCTTC; CDR3: CASSAYEAAPYGYTF; V: TRBV9; J: TRBJ1-2; D: .; size: .
DNA: TGCGCCAGCAGCTTGAGAAGGACAGGGATGAACACTGAAGCTTTCTTT; CDR3: CASSLRRTGMNTEAFF; V: TRBV5-1; J: TRBJ1-1; D: TRBD1; size: .
DNA: TGTGCCAGCAGCGTGGCGGGGTTGGCTAATGAAAAACTGTTTTTT; CDR3: CASSVAGLANEKLFF; V: TRBV9; J: TRBJ1-4; D: .; size: .
DNA: TGCAGCGTGCCGGGACAGAAACGTGGCTACACCTTC; CDR3: CSVPGQKRGYTF; V: TRBV29-1; J: TRBJ1-2; D: TRBD1; size: many
DNA: TGTGCCAGCAGCGCCGGGCAGGGTGGAGCTTTCTTT; CDR3: CASSAGQGGAFF; V: TRBV9; J: TRBJ1-1; D: .; size: .
DNA: TGCAGCGTTGTTCTAGCGGGAGATACGCAGTATTTT; CDR3: CSVVLAGDTQYF; V: TRBV29-1; J: TRBJ2-3; D: TRBD2; size: .
DNA: TGTGCCAGCAGCACCCAGGGGGGAAGAACCGGGGAGCTGTTTTTT; CDR3: CASSTQGGRTGELFF; V: TRBV7-2; J: TRBJ2-2; D: .; size: .
DNA: TGTGCCAGCAGTTTCGGGGCGGGAGGCAACGAGCAGTACTTC; CDR3: CASSFGAGGNEQYF; V: TRBV12-3/TRBV12-4; J: TRBJ2-7; D: TRBD2; size: .
DNA: TGCAGTGCTAGATACAGGGAGGGTTCCGGGGAGCTGTTTTTT; CDR3: CSARYREGSGELFF; V: TRBV20-1; J: TRBJ2-2; D: .; size: .
DNA: TGCAGCGTCGGCGGGGAGTCAGGTGAAAAACTGTTTTTT; CDR3: CSVGGESGEKLFF; V: TRBV29-1; J: TRBJ1-4; D: .; size: many
DNA: TGCAGTGCTCATGACCGGGACAGTGAACAGCCCCAGCATTTT; CDR3: CSAHDRDSEQPQHF; V: TRBV20-1; J: TRBJ1-5; D: TRBD1; size: few
DNA: TGTGCCACCAGTGCCGAACAGGGGACTAATCAGCCCCAGCATTTT; CDR3: CATSAEQGTNQPQHF; V: TRBV24-1; J: TRBJ1-5; D: TRBD1; size: .
DNA: TGTGCCAGCAGCATGGGCGGGAGCATTGGAGCTCTGAAAGAGACCCAGTACTTC; CDR3: CASSMGGSIGALKETQYF; V: TRBV9; J: TRBJ2-5; D: TRBD2; size: .
DNA: TGTGCCAGCAGAAGTGCGAACACTGAAGCTTTCTTT; CDR3: CASRSANTEAFF; V: TRBV11-2; J: TRBJ1-1; D: .; size: few
DNA: TGTGCCAGCAGCGTAGGCGGTGGGTGGGACACTGAAGCTTTCTTT; CDR3: CASSVGGGWDTEAFF; V: TRBV9; J: TRBJ1-1; D: .; size: many
DNA: TGTGCCATCAGTGAGGGACAGGGAACGTACGAGCAGTACTTC; CDR3: CAISEGQGTYEQYF; V: TRBV10-3; J: TRBJ2-7; D: TRBD1; size: .
DNA: TGTGCCAGCAGTTCACGGTTGACAGGGGCCGGTAACTATGGCTACACCTTC; CDR3: CASSSRLTGAGNYGYTF; V: TRBV11-2; J: TRBJ1-2; D: TRBD1; size: .
DNA: TGTGCCAGCAGCGTACTCCTGGGACAGCCTTCGTCTAGCTATTATACGCTCGGGTACGAGCAGTGCTTC; CDR3: CASSVLLGQPSSSYYTLGYEQCF; V: TRBV7-9; J: TRBJ2-7; D: TRBD1; size: .
DNA: TGCAGCTTAGCGGCAGGGGATGGCTACACCTTC; CDR3: CSLAAGDGYTF; V: TRBV29-1; J: TRBJ1-2; D: .; size: few
DNA: TGTGCCAGCAGCTTAGGACAGGGGACGGGTGGCTACACCTTC; CDR3: CASSLGQGTGGYTF; V: TRBV7-6; J: TRBJ1-2; D: TRBD1; size: .
DNA: TGTGCCAGCAGCCCGACGGGGCGGGAGAGAGAGACCCAGTACTTC; CDR3: CASSPTGRERETQYF; V: TRBV5-4; J: TRBJ2-5; D: TRBD2; size: many